This is a list of T cell receptor beta chains from one sample in a study of cytomegalovirus exposure and HLA in healthy donors. The protocol was immunoSEQ multiplex PCR, while the TCRdb copy is restricted to in-frame clones and leaves out a portion. The table records under 150,000 clones, 8.9% of them present only once. Input material: PBMCs. The receptors originated from a woman between 40 and 55 years old in good health and CMV-seropositive. CDR3s leave out the opening cysteine and the closing phenylalanine or tryptophan. Expanded clones get a size class; other rows say once, few or many, or leave the size out.

few | TRBV2 | ASSYLYGGSSYNEQF
few | TRBV19 | ASSIRGNGDQPQH
- | TRBV19 | ASSLGQGGPSYEQY
few | TRBV19 | ASSHLVEGDEQF
- | TRBV6-1 | ASSEGSLGGGLVYNEQF
few | TRBV5-4 | ASSLEGRGLTDTQY
once | TRBV7-6 | ASSLAGAGNTIY
many | TRBV9 | ASSVGYRATKLTGELF
many | TRBV6-6 | ASSYPGQAQPQH
- | TRBV6-1 | ASSTGSNTIY
- | TRBV19 | ASATKGTGVFNQPQH
few | TRBV2 | ASSEARGIGEKLF
- | TRBV5-4 | ASSLGQGLNYGYT
- | TRBV19 | ASRQDRVHGYT
- | TRBV5-4 | ASSFNQGDTEAF
few | TRBV10-2 | ASSVLAGTGNEKLF
few | TRBV6-1 | ASIWSSGANVLT
- | TRBV5-1 | ASSVRGGLSYNEQF
- | TRBV6-4 | ASSDSGRGLTEAF
few | TRBV5-1 | ASSLGGAFTEAF
few | TRBV4-3 | ASSQDLRTGELF
- | TRBV6-5 | ASSYADRGALYGYT
- | TRBV6-6 | ASSYNAGLSTDTQY
- | TRBV19 | ASSIDPGQGGIYGYT
- | TRBV4-1 | ASSQDPAGGLAGSQY
few | TRBV2 | ATNQGAREETQY
- | TRBV6-6 | ASSQTGGQNSPLH
few | TRBV5-6 | ASSLYGSQGAYEQY
- | TRBV19 | ASSTTGKVGKTEAF
- | TRBV19 | ASSTKTSGGAGANVLT
few | TRBV19 | ASRTGDRRDYEQY
few | TRBV19 | ASSIWAGRRQDTQY
- | TRBV2 | ASSERRLNTEAF
few | TRBV27 | ASSFTTGGGYGYT
- | TRBV29-1 | SVDRGLSEVQETQY
- | TRBV5-1 | ASSLGAQSLEAF
few | TRBV7-9 | ASSLVLGTGGSPLH
- | TRBV11-1 | ASSPGQGDEKLF
few | TRBV7-8 | ASSPRTGGDTEAF
- | TRBV7-9 | ASSLDRSGGGRSQF
- | TRBV5-1 | ASSLADSYGYT
few | TRBV7-2 | ASSLARARESPLH
- | TRBV15 | ATARNTEAF
- | TRBV10-3 | AISEGGAMNTEAF
few | TRBV4-3 | ASSQDGGNNQPQH
- | TRBV29-1 | SVFPGQGLNTEAF
few | TRBV20-1 | SPGGYT
- | TRBV5-1 | ASRDTSEISDEQF
- | TRBV6-5 | ASSDIIYEQF
- | TRBV5-4 | ASSLAPTGPGELF
- | TRBV6-5 | ASSADRVRRETQY
few | TRBV27 | ASSLSGFIEAGSNTEAF
few | TRBV7-2 | ASSPLAGLQETQY
- | TRBV7-2 | ASSLAAIAEVSYEQY